This entry is about one T cell receptor (beta chain). The antigen remains unidentified. This specimen comes from a study of T cell responses to AZD1222 COVID-19 vaccine. Whole-study findings and limits: Epitopes outside B.1.351 and B.1.1.7 mutated regions reportedly drew nearly half of spike TCRs. Donors were largely white British and mainly female; clonal diversity was possibly underestimated.

Sequenced by immunoSEQ multiplex PCR; TCRdb stores in-frame clones only, minus some. In the table there are under 250,000 clones, approximately 94% of which are singletons. This CDR3 spans 16 amino acids. Germline loops: CDR1 SGHVS, CDR2 FNYEAQ. V gave up 1 base and J gave up 9 bases; unmatched junction bases: 12. The material sequenced was peripheral blood, taken on day 0 of MenACWY control vaccination. This TCR was recovered from an adult in good health. The chain uses TRBV7-6 and TRBJ2-1, with 7 bases that match TRBD1. CDR3 residues: CASSLGQARGKSEQFF. In nucleotides, the CDR3 is TGTGCCAGCAGCTTAGGACAGGCCAGGGGGAAGAGTGAGCAGTTCTTC.